Sequencing of this T cell receptor (beta chain) was carried out in a study of T cell responses to AZD1222 COVID-19 vaccine. About the study: Second-dose timings of about 4 or about 12 weeks were pooled.

Repertoires were generated with immunoSEQ multiplex PCR, while TCRdb's copy carries only in-frame clones and drops some. This sample has approximately 180,000 clones; roughly 92% occur once, and the top ten carry 10%. Between the trimmed V and J ends, which lost 6 bases and 1 base, there was a span of 17 bases. The CDR3 loop spans 16 amino acids. CDR1 is MNHNY and CDR2 is SVGAGI in the germline V gene (reference sequence). The TCR was taken from an adult in good health. The V gene is TRBV6-6, the J gene TRBJ2-3; D may be TRBD2 (6 bases). The sequencing used peripheral blood, collected on day 0 of AZD1222 vaccination. For the CDR3, the DNA is TGTGCCAGCAGCCCCGGAGGGTCCTGGGGCACAGATACGCAGTATTTT. This encodes CASSPGGSWGTDTQYF.